This T cell receptor beta chain was obtained from a study of Graves' ophthalmopathy and Graves' hyperthyroidism. Amplified material comprised TCR beta CDR3 regions derived from RNA transcripts. HTBI-primed RT-PCR formed the first round, and a multiplex PCR formed the second. TCRdb recomputed calls from the multiplex PCR reads with MiXCR, one row per CDR3 protein. The sample has about 48,000 distinct CDR3 sequences, about 50% seen once. This clonotype has ten or more counts. The CDR3 runs 14 residues. The germline V gene has CDR1 SGHRS and CDR2 YFSETQ. V was cut by 4 bases and J by 6 bases, with 13 bases left in between.

The specimen sequenced was peripheral blood. This chain joins TRBV5-1 and TRBJ2-2; D possibly corresponds to TRBD2 (5 bases). This TCR was sampled from an adult man with Graves' ophthalmopathy. The CDR3 sequence is CASSPETSSGELFF. In DNA, the CDR3 is TGCGCCAGCAGCCCCGAAACTAGTTCCGGGGAGCTGTTTTTT. Combining the CDR3 with reference TRBV5-1 and TRBJ2-2 gives the whole variable domain KAGVTQTPRYLIKTRGQQVTLSCSPISGHRSVSWYQQTPGQGLQFLFEYFSETQRNKGNFPGRFSGRQFSNSRSEMNVSTLELGDSALYLCASSPETSSGELFFGEGSRLTVL.